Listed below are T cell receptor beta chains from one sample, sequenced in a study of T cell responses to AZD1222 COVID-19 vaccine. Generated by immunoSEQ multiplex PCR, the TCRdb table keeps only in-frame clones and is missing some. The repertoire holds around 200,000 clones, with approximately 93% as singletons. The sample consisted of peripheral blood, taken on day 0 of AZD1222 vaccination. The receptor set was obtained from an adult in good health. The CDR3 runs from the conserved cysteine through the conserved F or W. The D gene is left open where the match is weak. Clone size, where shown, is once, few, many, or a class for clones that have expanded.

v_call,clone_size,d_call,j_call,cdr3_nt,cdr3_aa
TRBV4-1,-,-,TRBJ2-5,TGCGCCAGCAGCCGAGTTGGGGATCGGCAAGAGACCCAGTACTTC,CASSRVGDRQETQYF
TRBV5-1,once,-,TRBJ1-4,TGCGCCAGCAGTTCGGGGTTTAATGAAAAACTGTTTTTT,CASSSGFNEKLFF
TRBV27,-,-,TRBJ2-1,TGTGCCAGCAGCCAGGGGAAGCACAATGAGCAGTTCTTC,CASSQGKHNEQFF
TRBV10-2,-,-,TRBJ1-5,TGCGCCAGCAGTGTGGTGGGAGGGGCCTATAGCAATCAGCCCCAGCATTTT,CASSVVGGAYSNQPQHF
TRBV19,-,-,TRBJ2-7,TGTGCCAGTAGTATCGGGGGCAGGGAAAGCTACGAGCAGTACTTC,CASSIGGRESYEQYF
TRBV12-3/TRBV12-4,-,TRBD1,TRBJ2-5,TGTGCCAGCAGTAGGGACAGGCAAGAGACCCAGTACTTC,CASSRDRQETQYF
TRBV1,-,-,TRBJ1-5,TGCACCAGCACAGGGCTCCATCAGCCCCAGCATTTT,CTSTGLHQPQHF
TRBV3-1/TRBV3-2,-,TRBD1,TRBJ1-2,TGTGCCAGCAGCCCCCGAGACAGGGACCTAATGCTGGGCTACACCTTC,CASSPRDRDLMLGYTF
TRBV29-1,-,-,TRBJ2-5,TGCAGCGTTGGGACGGTGGGGCAAGAGACCCAGTACTTC,CSVGTVGQETQYF
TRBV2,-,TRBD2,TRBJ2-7,TGTGCCAGCAGAACTAGCGGGCTCCTGGAGCAGTACTTC,CASRTSGLLEQYF
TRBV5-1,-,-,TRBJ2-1,TGCGCCAGCAGCTTGGAGGTCCCCCAGGGTGAGCAGTTCTTC,CASSLEVPQGEQFF
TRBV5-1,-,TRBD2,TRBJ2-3,TGCGCCAGCAGCCCCCTAGCGGGAGATGCCACAGATACGCAGTATTTT,CASSPLAGDATDTQYF
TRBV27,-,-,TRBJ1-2,TGTGCCAGCAGTTTTTCTGGGGCTGGGGGCTACACCTTC,CASSFSGAGGYTF
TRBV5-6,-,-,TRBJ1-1,TGTGCCAGCAGCTGGCAAACGGCTAACACTGAAGCTTTCTTT,CASSWQTANTEAFF
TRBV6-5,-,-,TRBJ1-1,TGTGCCAGCAGCGGACGGCCTGAAGCTTTCTTT,CASSGRPEAFF
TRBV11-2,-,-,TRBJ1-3,TGTGCCAGCAGCTCCTTCGGACAGTGGGACACCATATATTTT,CASSSFGQWDTIYF
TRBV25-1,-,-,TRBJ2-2,TGTGCCAGCAGTGACGGCGGCGGGTACACCGGGGAGCTGTTTTTT,CASSDGGGYTGELFF
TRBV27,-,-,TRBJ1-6,TGTGCCAGCAGTTTAGAAGGGTTCAATAATTCACCCCTCCACTTT,CASSLEGFNNSPLHF
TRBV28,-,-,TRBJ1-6,TGTGCCAGCACCGTCTCCTATAATTCACCCCTCCACTTT,CASTVSYNSPLHF
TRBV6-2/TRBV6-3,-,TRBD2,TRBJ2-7,TGTGCCAGCAGCACCGGGACTAGCGGGATATATAGCTACGAGCAGTACTTC,CASSTGTSGIYSYEQYF
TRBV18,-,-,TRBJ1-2,TGTGCCAGCTCACATAGTACGGGGAGCCAGGGACATTATGGCTACACCTTC,CASSHSTGSQGHYGYTF
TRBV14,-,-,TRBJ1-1,TGTGCCAGCAGCCAAGGGTTGATCACTGAAGCTTTCTTT,CASSQGLITEAFF
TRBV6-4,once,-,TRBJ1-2,TGTGCCAGCAGTGTTACAGGGTATGATGGCTACACCTTC,CASSVTGYDGYTF
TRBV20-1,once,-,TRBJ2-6,TGCAGTGCTAGTCGCCGTTTCTCTGGGGCCAACGTCCTGACTTTC,CSASRRFSGANVLTF
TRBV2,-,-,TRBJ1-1,TGTGCCAGCAGTGAGTGGCCCGCTAACACTGAAGCTTTCTTT,CASSEWPANTEAFF
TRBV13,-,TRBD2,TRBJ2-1,TGTGCCAGCAGCTTAGGACTAGCGGGGGGATATGAGCAGTTCTTC,CASSLGLAGGYEQFF
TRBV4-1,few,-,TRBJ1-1,TGCGCCAGCAGCCAAGATTGGGGATCACCCTTCTTT,CASSQDWGSPFF
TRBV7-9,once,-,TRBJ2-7,TGTGCCAGCAGCCGACCGGGACTGGGTACGTACGAGCAGTACTTC,CASSRPGLGTYEQYF
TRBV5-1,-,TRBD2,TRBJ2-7,TGCGCCAGCAGCTTGTCAGCGGGGACCTACGAGCAGTACTTC,CASSLSAGTYEQYF
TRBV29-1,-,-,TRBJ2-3,TGCAGCGTCCAAGGGACTTTTAAAGATACGCAGTATTTT,CSVQGTFKDTQYF
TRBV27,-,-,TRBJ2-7,TGTGCCAGCTCCTCCTACTTAGGGACCGACCGCGGCGAGCAGTACTTC,CASSSYLGTDRGEQYF
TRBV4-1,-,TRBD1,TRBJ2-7,TGCGCCAGCAGCCAAGGAACCCGGGACAGGGTCGAGCAGTACTTC,CASSQGTRDRVEQYF
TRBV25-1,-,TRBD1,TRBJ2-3,TGTGCCAGCAGTGGATACAGGGGCTCCACAGATACGCAGTATTTT,CASSGYRGSTDTQYF
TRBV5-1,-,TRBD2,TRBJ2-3,TGCGCCAGCAGCCCGGAGCCGACTAGCGGCACAGATACGCAGTATTTT,CASSPEPTSGTDTQYF
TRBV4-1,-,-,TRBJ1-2,TGCGCCAGCAGCCAAGATCCCGGGACTTACAGCTATGGCTACACCTTC,CASSQDPGTYSYGYTF
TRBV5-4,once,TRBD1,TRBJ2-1,TGTGCCAGCAGCTTGGTTGGGACAGGGGGCGATGAGCAGTTCTTC,CASSLVGTGGDEQFF
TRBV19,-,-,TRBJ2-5,TGTGCCAGTAGTATATTTCTAGCGTCTGGAGAGACCCAGTACTTC,CASSIFLASGETQYF
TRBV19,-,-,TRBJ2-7,TGTGCCAGTAGTATGTCATTTGGCAGGGCGAGCTCCTACGAGCAGTACTTC,CASSMSFGRASSYEQYF
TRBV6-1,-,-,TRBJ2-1,TGTGCCAGCAGTGCCCCCTTTAGTTTGTTAGCGGACAATGAGCAGTTCTTC,CASSAPFSLLADNEQFF
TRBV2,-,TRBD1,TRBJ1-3,TGTGCCAGTAAAGGACAGGGAGACACCATATATTTT,CASKGQGDTIYF
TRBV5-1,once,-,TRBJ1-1,TGCGCCAGCAGCCCAACTACAGCGGAAAAAGCTTTCTTT,CASSPTTAEKAFF
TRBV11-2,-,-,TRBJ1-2,TGTGCCAGCAGCTTAGAAGCCCGGACCGGCTACACCTTC,CASSLEARTGYTF
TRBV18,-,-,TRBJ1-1,TGTGCCAGCTCACCTCTCGAGCAAGAAGCTTTCTTT,CASSPLEQEAFF
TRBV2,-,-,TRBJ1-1,TGTGCCAGCAGTGAAGGGGCAGGGGCAGTTGAAGCTTTCTTT,CASSEGAGAVEAFF
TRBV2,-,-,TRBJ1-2,TGTGCCAGCAGGAGTAATAACTATGGCTACACCTTC,CASRSNNYGYTF
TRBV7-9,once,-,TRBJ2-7,TGTGCCAGCAGCTTAACCGGGACAAATTACGAGCAGTACTTC,CASSLTGTNYEQYF
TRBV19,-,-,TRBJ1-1,TGTGCCAGTAAACCACAGGGTACGAACACTGAAGCTTTCTTT,CASKPQGTNTEAFF
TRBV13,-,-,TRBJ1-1,TGTGCCAGCAGCCCAGCTCAGCATATCGGAAGATCCTTT,CASSPAQHIGRSF
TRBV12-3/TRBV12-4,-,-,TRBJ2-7,TGTGCCAGCAGTTTTGGCAGGACCTACGAGCAGTACTTC,CASSFGRTYEQYF
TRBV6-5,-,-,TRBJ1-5,TGTGCCAGCAGGGGGGGATTGGGCAATCAGCCCCAGCATTTT,CASRGGLGNQPQHF
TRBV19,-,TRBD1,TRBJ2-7,TGTGCCAGTAGTATATGGGACAGGGGACCCTACGAGCAGTACTTC,CASSIWDRGPYEQYF
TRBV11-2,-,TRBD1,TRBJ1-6,TGTGCCAGCAGCTTAGCGGGGAGGAACAGGGGGGATTATAATTCACCCCTCCACTTT,CASSLAGRNRGDYNSPLHF
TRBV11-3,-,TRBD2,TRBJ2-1,TGTGCCAGCAGCTTAGATGGGGCTAGCGGGGGATACAATGAGCAGTTCTTC,CASSLDGASGGYNEQFF